Listed below are T cell receptor beta chains from one sample, sequenced in a study of blood T cell repertoires in COVID-19. Using immunoSEQ multiplex PCR, the repertoire was profiled, and TCRdb retains in-frame clones only, with some absent. This repertoire shows 150,000 or so clones, 77% found once; its top ten account for about 9.4%. The specimen was peripheral blood. These TCRs come from a woman aged 45-60 years with active or convalescent COVID-19. The CDR3 runs from the conserved cysteine through the conserved F or W. Each record gives: clone size, D gene, J gene, V gene, CDR3 protein, CDR3 DNA. D genes are given only for firm matches. A row's size may be missing; if present it is once, few, many or a size class.

>few|-|TRBJ1-2|TRBV2
CASGDSNYGYTF
TGTGCCAGCGGAGACAGTAACTATGGCTACACCTTC
>once|-|TRBJ1-1|TRBV6-4
CASSGEAMNTEAFF
TGTGCCAGCAGTGGCGAGGCCATGAACACTGAAGCTTTCTTT
>once|-|TRBJ2-7|TRBV7-8
CASSRSGRGYEQYF
TGTGCCAGCAGTCGTTCCGGAAGAGGCTACGAGCAGTACTTC
>once|-|TRBJ2-3|TRBV2
CASSANTDTQYF
TGTGCCAGCAGTGCAAACACAGATACGCAGTATTTT
>-|TRBD1|TRBJ1-2|TRBV4-2
CASSQGRDRGSYGYTF
TGTGCCAGCAGCCAAGGGAGGGACAGGGGCAGCTATGGCTACACCTTC
>-|TRBD1|TRBJ1-1|TRBV12-3/TRBV12-4
CASSYRGNTEAFF
TGTGCCAGCAGCTACAGGGGGAACACTGAAGCTTTCTTT
>-|TRBD1|TRBJ1-2|TRBV7-2
CASSLGWTGIYGYTF
TGTGCCAGCAGCTTAGGGTGGACAGGGATCTATGGCTACACCTTC
>-|TRBD1|TRBJ1-1|TRBV18
CASSPPKGAVNTEAFF
TGTGCCAGCTCACCACCAAAGGGGGCTGTGAACACTGAAGCTTTCTTT
>-|-|TRBJ1-2|TRBV2
CASNGHPNYGYTF
TGTGCCAGCAATGGCCACCCCAACTATGGCTACACCTTC
>-|-|TRBJ2-3|TRBV2
CASSFYDTDTQYF
TGTGCCAGCAGCTTCTATGACACAGATACGCAGTATTTT
>-|-|TRBJ2-1|TRBV19
CASSIPHAGEQFF
TGTGCCAGTAGTATCCCCCACGCCGGGGAGCAGTTCTTC
>-|TRBD2|TRBJ2-3|TRBV28
CATGGTSGSLPYF
TGTGCCACAGGGGGGACTAGCGGGAGTTTGCCATATTTT
>-|-|TRBJ2-5|TRBV6-2/TRBV6-3
CASSPHPTGLVGRETQYF
TGTGCCAGCAGTCCCCATCCGACAGGATTAGTCGGTCGAGAGACCCAGTACTTC
>-|-|TRBJ1-5|TRBV27
CASSLSFGGSGNQPQHF
TGTGCCAGCAGTTTATCTTTCGGGGGAAGTGGCAATCAGCCCCAGCATTTT
>-|-|TRBJ1-1|TRBV28
CASSLAGYAFF
TGTGCCAGCAGTTTAGCGGGCTACGCTTTCTTT
>-|-|TRBJ1-1|TRBV11-2
CASSLERVWAGRAFF
TGTGCCAGCAGCTTAGAACGTGTCTGGGCCGGGAGAGCTTTCTTT
>-|TRBD2|TRBJ2-5|TRBV2
CASSGPGGETQYF
TGTGCCAGCAGTGGTCCGGGGGGGGAGACCCAGTACTTC
>-|-|TRBJ1-1|TRBV6-5
CASSYSTRANTEAFF
TGTGCCAGCAGTTACTCGACCAGGGCGAACACTGAAGCTTTCTTT
>-|TRBD1|TRBJ1-2|TRBV29-1
CSVGDDRDTF
TGCAGCGTGGGGGACGACAGGGACACCTTC
>-|TRBD1|TRBJ1-1|TRBV10-2
CASSDRVDTEAFF
TGCGCCAGCTCGGACAGGGTCGACACTGAAGCTTTCTTT
>-|-|TRBJ1-5|TRBV30
CAWSVWDIVGQPQHF
TGTGCCTGGAGTGTTTGGGACATCGTCGGCCAGCCCCAGCATTTT
>-|-|TRBJ2-1|TRBV5-8
CASSLRGSGHNEQFF
TGTGCCAGCAGCTTGCGAGGGTCGGGTCACAATGAGCAGTTCTTC
>-|-|TRBJ1-2|TRBV27
CASSFLQADYGYTF
TGTGCCAGCAGTTTCCTACAGGCCGACTATGGCTACACCTTC
>-|-|TRBJ1-1|TRBV19
CASRQGFTEAFF
TGTGCCAGTCGCCAGGGTTTCACTGAAGCTTTCTTT
>-|TRBD1|TRBJ2-1|TRBV7-8
CASSLRDRALNEQFF
TGTGCCAGCAGTCTCCGGGACAGGGCGCTTAATGAGCAGTTCTTC
>-|TRBD1|TRBJ1-6|TRBV5-1
CASSQTTGGESPLHF
TGCGCCAGCAGCCAAACGACAGGGGGCGAGTCACCCCTCCACTTT